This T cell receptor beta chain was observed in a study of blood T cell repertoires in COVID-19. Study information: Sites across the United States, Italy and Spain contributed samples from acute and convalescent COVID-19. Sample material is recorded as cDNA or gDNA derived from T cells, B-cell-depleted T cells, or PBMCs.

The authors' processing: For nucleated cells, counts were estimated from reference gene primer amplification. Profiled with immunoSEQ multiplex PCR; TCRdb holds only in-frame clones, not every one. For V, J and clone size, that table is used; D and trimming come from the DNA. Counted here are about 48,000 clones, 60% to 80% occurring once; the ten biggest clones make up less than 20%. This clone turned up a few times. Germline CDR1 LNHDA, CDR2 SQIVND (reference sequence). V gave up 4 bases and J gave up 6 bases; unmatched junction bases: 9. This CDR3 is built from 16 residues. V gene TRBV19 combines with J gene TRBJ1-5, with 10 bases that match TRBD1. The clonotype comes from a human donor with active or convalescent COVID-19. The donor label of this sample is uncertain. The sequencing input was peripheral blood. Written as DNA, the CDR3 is TGTGCCAGTAGTACTACCGGGACAGGGGTATCTCAGCCCCAGCATTTT. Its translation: CASSTTGTGVSQPQHF. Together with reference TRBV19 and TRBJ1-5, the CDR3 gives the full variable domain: DGGITQSPKYLFRKEGQNVTLSCEQNLNHDAMYWYRQDPGQGLRLIYYSQIVNDFQKGDIAEGYSVSREKKESFPLTVTSAQKNPTAFYLCASSTTGTGVSQPQHFGDGTRLSIL.